Listed here are 25 T cell receptor beta chains from one sample, sequenced in a study of shared clonotypes between healthy human individuals. Naive CD8 cells comprised CD45RO-negative, CCR7-positively selected cells, excluding terminally differentiated effector memory CD45RA+ cells. Only in-frame clones appear in the TCRdb table, and some are missing; sequencing was by immunoSEQ multiplex PCR. This table holds about 580,000 clones, about 98% found once. Sequenced: naive CD8+ T cells sorted from blood. The source of these receptors is a young man in good health.

The chain recombines TRBV5-1 with TRBJ2-7; 15 bases agree with TRBD2. The CDR3 covers 16 residues. Germline loops: CDR1 SGHRS, CDR2 YFSETQ. J was trimmed by 6 bases and V by 0 bases; bases with no gene match: 4. CDR3 bases: TGCGCCAGCAGCTTGGCGGGACTAGCGGGAGGACTCGAGCAGTACTTC. Its translation is CASSLAGLAGGLEQYF. The full variable domain, in which reference TRBV5-1 and TRBJ2-7 provide the parts outside the CDR3, is KAGVTQTPRYLIKTRGQQVTLSCSPISGHRSVSWYQQTPGQGLQFLFEYFSETQRNKGNFPGRFSGRQFSNSRSEMNVSTLELGDSALYLCASSLAGLAGGLEQYFGPGTRLTVT.

This chain links TRBV27 with TRBJ1-2; D unresolved. Germline V gene sequence: CDR1 MNHEY, CDR2 SMNVEV (reference sequence). With 0 bases removed from V and 4 bases from J, the gap between germline ends came to 9 bases. This CDR3 has 14 residues. CDR3 sequence reads: CASSLSGTAYGYTF. CDR3 sequence (DNA): TGTGCCAGCAGTTTATCCGGAACAGCCTATGGCTACACCTTC.

The J gene is TRBJ2-3, the V gene TRBV5-1; a possible D gene is TRBD1 (7 bases). CDR1 and CDR2 from the germline V gene are SGHRS and YFSETQ. The germline V and J ends were trimmed by 1 base and 2 bases, with 14 bases remaining between them. The CDR3 consists of 16 residues. CDR3 loop: CASSLMAGGTTDTQYF. In DNA form, the CDR3 reads TGCGCCAGCAGCTTGATGGCAGGGGGGACCACAGATACGCAGTATTTT. The full variable domain, in which reference TRBV5-1 and TRBJ2-3 provide the parts outside the CDR3, is KAGVTQTPRYLIKTRGQQVTLSCSPISGHRSVSWYQQTPGQGLQFLFEYFSETQRNKGNFPGRFSGRQFSNSRSEMNVSTLELGDSALYLCASSLMAGGTTDTQYFGPGTRLTVL.

Points on this clone: Other DNA variants within this sample encode the same CDR3. The chain employs TRBV7-3 and TRBJ2-7; 7 bases line up with TRBD2. V dropped 5 bases and J dropped 0; count of bases not matched to a gene: 4. The CDR3 has 14 residues. Germline-derived CDR1 and CDR2 are SGHTA and FQGTGA. The DNA of the CDR3 is TGTGCCAGCAGCCCTAGCGGTACCTCCTACGAGCAGTACTTC. It translates to CASSPSGTSYEQYF.

About this clone itself: Other DNA sequences of this sample code for an identical CDR3. The gene calls are TRBV7-2 and TRBJ2-7; D unresolved. CDR3 length equals 13 residues. The germline gives CDR1 SGHTA, CDR2 FQGNSA. The V and J ends lost 1 base and 3 bases respectively, with 7 bases between them. Written as DNA, the CDR3 is TGTGCCAGCAGCTTAGGGACCCTCTACGAGCAGTACTTC. This encodes CASSLGTLYEQYF.

This sequence joins TRBV7-2 and TRBJ2-4, with a weak D call TRBD2 (5 bases). The CDR3 is 14 residues long. Trimming took 1 base from V and 6 from J, leaving 10 bases between them. Germline V lookup: CDR1 SGHTA, CDR2 FQGNSA. CDR3 nucleotides: TGTGCCAGCAGCTTAGATTCGGGGTTAAACATTCAGTACTTC. Amino acid sequence: CASSLDSGLNIQYF.

This sequence joins TRBV9 and TRBJ2-2, with D perhaps TRBD2 (5 bases). Germline V gene sequence: CDR1 SGDLS, CDR2 YYNGEE. The CDR3 is 14 amino acids. V was cut by 0 bases and J by 3 bases, with 6 bases left in between. CDR3 protein: CASSVGGYTGELFF. As DNA, the CDR3 is TGTGCCAGCAGCGTAGGCGGGTACACCGGGGAGCTGTTTTTT.

A single count supports this clone. V usage is TRBV4-2 and J usage is TRBJ1-1, with D unresolved. The germline CDR1 and CDR2 sequences are LGHNA and YNFKEQ. The CDR3 has 16 residues. Trimming left V 0 bases short and J 0 bases short, with 11 bases between. The CDR3 sequence is CASSQDRALMNTEAFF. The CDR3 nucleotides are TGTGCCAGCAGCCAAGATCGGGCTCTTATGAACACTGAAGCTTTCTTT.

The chain joins TRBV27 to TRBJ1-1; D is ambiguous. The CDR3 has 13 amino acids. V lost 3 bases to trimming and J lost 8 bases, with 13 bases between them. Germline-derived CDR1 and CDR2 are MNHEY and SMNVEV (reference sequence). This CDR3 is CASSFSVAQEAFF. The CDR3 nucleotides are TGTGCCAGCAGTTTCTCAGTGGCGCAGGAAGCTTTCTTT.

The chain couples TRBV2 to TRBJ2-1, with TRBD2 as a possible D gene (5 bases). The ends were cut back, 8 bases at V and 2 bases at J, with 10 bases in the middle. The germline V gene encodes CDR1 SNHLY and CDR2 FYNNEI. This CDR3 contains 13 residues. CDR3 nucleotides: TGTGCCAGCCTCGGGGAAACCTACAATGAGCAGTTCTTC. Its protein is CASLGETYNEQFF.

The chain recombines TRBV2 with TRBJ2-2, with D possibly matching TRBD2 (6 bases). Trimming shortened V by 6 bases and J by 6 bases, and 17 bases separated the two germline ends. CDR1 and CDR2 from the germline V gene are SNHLY and FYNNEI. The CDR3 sequence is 15 residues long. CDR3 DNA: TGTGCCAGCAGAACCCGGGACGGAGGGGCCGGGGAGCTGTTTTTT. This translates into CASRTRDGGAGELFF.

The DNA for the CDR3 is TGCAGCGTTGAAGATCGGGGAAAGGGACAGGGGGTCACTGAAGCTTTCTTT. Protein: CSVEDRGKGQGVTEAFF. The rearrangement links TRBV29-1 to TRBJ1-1; 11 nucleotides agree with TRBD1. V trimming: 0 bases; J trimming: 4 bases; junction bases outside the gene matches: 10. This CDR3 comprises 17 residues. Germline V gene sequence: CDR1 SQVTM, CDR2 ANQGSEA.

J is TRBJ1-1 and V is TRBV4-1; D remains ambiguous. The CDR3 has 14 residues. Trimming cost V 1 base and J 3 bases, with 9 bases left between them. Germline CDR1 reads MGHRA; CDR2 reads YSYEKL. As DNA, the CDR3 is TGCGCCAGCAGCCAAGGAGCCCAGTACACTGAAGCTTTCTTT. Encoded protein: CASSQGAQYTEAFF.

The chain uses TRBV28 and TRBJ2-5, with D possibly being TRBD1 or TRBD2 (5 bases each). The CDR3 runs 15 residues. Germline assignment: CDR1 MDHEN and CDR2 SYDVKM. Trimming cost V 3 bases and J 5 bases, with 16 bases left between them. The CDR3 region is CASSFFAGTSETQYF. In DNA form, the CDR3 reads TGTGCCAGCAGTTTCTTCGCAGGGACGTCTGAGACCCAGTACTTC.

This chain uses TRBV27 with TRBJ2-5; 8 bases align to TRBD2. In germline, CDR1 is MNHEY, CDR2 SMNVEV (reference sequence). J lost 4 bases, V lost 6 bases, and 10 bases had no gene match. The CDR3 loop spans 15 amino acids. CDR3 region: CASSPVMGLGETQYF. CDR3 DNA sequence: TGTGCCAGCAGCCCCGTTATGGGACTAGGAGAGACCCAGTACTTC.

The V call is TRBV25-1, the J call TRBJ1-2; D perhaps matches TRBD1 (5 bases). The CDR3 is made up of 14 amino acids. V was clipped by 2 bases and J by 2 bases, with 9 bases between them. Germline V lookup: CDR1 MGHDK, CDR2 SYGVNS. DNA for the CDR3: TGTGCCAGCAGTGAAACGGACACGAACTATGGCTACACCTTC. It codes for CASSETDTNYGYTF.

This chain joins TRBV29-1 and TRBJ2-7, with D possibly being TRBD2 (5 bases). Germline CDR1 is SQVTM and CDR2 is ANQGSEA. CDR3 size: 12 residues. Trimming took 7 bases from V and 1 from J, leaving 11 bases between them. DNA for the CDR3: TGCAGCGCCACGACGGGGTCCTACGAGCAGTACTTC. Translating gives CSATTGSYEQYF.

CDR3 sequence: CASRNPETEDGYTF. The CDR3 DNA sequence: TGTGCCAGCAGGAACCCCGAGACAGAAGATGGCTACACCTTC. This chain connects TRBV13 to TRBJ1-2; the D gene is possibly TRBD1 (5 bases). Trimming shortened V by 6 bases and J by 6 bases, and 17 bases separated the two germline ends. Germline values: CDR1 PRHDT, CDR2 FYEKMQ (reference sequence). This CDR3 contains 14 residues.

In DNA form, the CDR3 reads TGTGCCAGCAGTTTATATAGCGGGTCGAACACCGGGGAGCTGTTTTTT. Translation gives CASSLYSGSNTGELFF. V usage is TRBV28 and J usage is TRBJ2-2; 7 bases map to TRBD2. The CDR3 spans 16 residues. Germline CDR1 is MDHEN and CDR2 is SYDVKM. V shed 1 base and J 0 bases; nucleotides not matched to a gene: 2.

The gene calls are TRBV5-5 and TRBJ2-7; 7 bases agree with TRBD2. The CDR3 has 15 residues. V shed 3 bases and J 3 bases; nucleotides not matched to a gene: 9. Germline loops: CDR1 SGHKS, CDR2 YYEKEE (reference sequence). CDR3 residues: CASSSVAGENYEQYF. The CDR3 region has the DNA TGTGCCAGCAGCTCCGTTGCGGGAGAGAACTACGAGCAGTACTTC. Variable domain in full (rest from reference TRBV5-5 and TRBJ2-7): DAGVTQSPTHLIKTRGQQVTLRCSPISGHKSVSWYQQVLGQGPQFIFQYYEKEERGRGNFPDRFSARQFPNYSSELNVNALLLGDSALYLCASSSVAGENYEQYFGPGTRLTVT.

The V and J genes are TRBV6-5 and TRBJ1-2, with D tentatively TRBD1 (5 bases). Per germline, CDR1 MNHEY and CDR2 SVGAGI. CDR3 size: 14 residues. Trimming pared 6 bases from V and 0 bases from J, leaving 11 bases between. The CDR3 protein is CASRETGANYGYTF. The CDR3 coding sequence is TGTGCCAGCAGGGAAACAGGAGCTAACTATGGCTACACCTTC.

The chain couples TRBV2 to TRBJ2-3; 7 positions match TRBD2. This CDR3 has 16 amino acids. Germline V gives CDR1 SNHLY, CDR2 FYNNEI. Losses at the gene ends were 6 bases for V and 4 bases for J; bases not matched to a gene: 13. Here the CDR3 DNA reads TGTGCCAGCAGGGAACGGGCGGGAGTTGTCGCAGATACGCAGTATTTT. Protein product: CASRERAGVVADTQYF.

The chain has TRBV7-9 and TRBJ2-6; a weak D match, TRBD1 (6 bases). CDR3 size: 15 residues. CDR1 SEHNR and CDR2 FQNEAQ come from the germline V gene (reference sequence). V was cut by 4 bases and J by 1 base, with 8 bases left in between. CDR3 residues: CASSSRGSGANVLTF. CDR3 nucleotides: TGTGCCAGCAGCTCAAGGGGGTCTGGGGCCAACGTCCTGACTTTC.

The chain uses TRBV7-9 and TRBJ1-2; D remains unclear. V was cut by 5 bases and J by 10 bases, with 8 bases left in between. Germline values: CDR1 SEHNR, CDR2 FQNEAQ (reference sequence). CDR3 length: 10 residues. Here the CDR3 DNA reads TGTGCCAGCAGCGCCGGGTTCTACACCTTC. Protein product: CASSAGFYTF.

The count of this clone is one. The rearrangement links TRBV7-9 to TRBJ1-1; 8 bases line up with TRBD1. J was trimmed by 7 bases and V by 5 bases; bases with no gene match: 3. Looked up from germline, CDR1 is SEHNR and CDR2 is FQNEAQ (reference sequence). There are 12 residues in the CDR3. The chain's CDR3 is CASSPTGGEAFF. CDR3 in DNA: TGTGCCAGCAGCCCCACAGGGGGTGAAGCTTTCTTT.